This entry lists 31 T cell receptor beta chains sequenced from one sample in a study of PD-1 blockade in classical Hodgkin lymphoma. The method was immunoSEQ multiplex PCR; TCRdb's version includes in-frame clones alone and lacks a portion of them. In the table there are about 150,000 clones, just under 80% of which are singletons. Each of the patients experienced relapse following autologous stem cell transplantation, and their brentuximab vedotin exposure differed. Sequenced here: peripheral blood mononuclear cells (PBMCs), sampled before the second cycle of nivolumab. The receptors stem from a human donor with classical Hodgkin lymphoma.

This chain connects TRBV7-9 to TRBJ2-5; no definite D call. The germline V gene encodes CDR1 SEHNR and CDR2 FQNEAQ (reference sequence). This CDR3 has 12 residues. The V gene lost 2 bases and the J gene lost 5 bases, with 6 bases spanning the gap. CDR3 nucleotide sequence: TGTGCCAGCAGCTTAATTAGTGAGACCCAGTACTTC. Translated, it gives CASSLISETQYF.

The rearrangement links TRBV28 to TRBJ1-3, with 7 bases that match TRBD1. CDR3 length equals 13 residues. V lost 6 bases and J lost 1; bases outside the gene matches: 0. The V gene's germline CDR1 is MDHEN and CDR2 SYDVKM. This CDR3 is CASRGQSGNTIYF. The DNA of the CDR3 is TGTGCCAGCAGGGGACAGTCTGGAAACACCATATATTTT.

The V and J genes are TRBV28 and TRBJ1-2; a possible D gene is TRBD1 (6 bases). Trimming cost V 8 bases and J 7 bases, with 17 bases left between them. CDR1 and CDR2 from the germline V gene are MDHEN and SYDVKM. The CDR3 covers 13 residues. CDR3 in amino acids: CASGPQGLGGYTF. The CDR3 DNA reads as TGTGCCAGCGGACCACAGGGCCTAGGTGGCTACACCTTC.

The gene calls are TRBV7-2 and TRBJ2-3; D tentatively fits TRBD1 or TRBD2 (6 bases each). The CDR3 sequence is 15 residues long. Trimming took off 7 bases at V and 7 bases at J, with 21 bases between the two ends. Germline V gives CDR1 SGHTA, CDR2 FQGNSA. The CDR3 coding sequence is TGTGCCAGCACCATAGGGGGGCGGGATTTGAATACGCAGTATTTT. Its translation is CASTIGGRDLNTQYF.

This chain connects TRBV6-4 to TRBJ1-4; no definite D call. CDR1 is MRHNA and CDR2 is SNTAGT in the germline V gene. The CDR3 totals 15 residues. Trimming took 6 bases from V and 7 from J, leaving 18 bases between them. CDR3 sequence: CASRPKRENGEKLFF. The CDR3 region has the DNA TGTGCCAGCAGACCAAAAAGGGAAAATGGTGAAAAACTGTTTTTT.

This clone appeared once. This chain connects TRBV10-3 to TRBJ2-3; the D call may be TRBD1 or TRBD2 (6 bases each). Germline CDR1 is ENHRY and CDR2 is SYGVKD. V was clipped by 9 bases and J by 2 bases, with 27 bases between them. This CDR3 is 18 amino acids long. In DNA form, the CDR3 reads TGTGCCATTAGAGGGGGGAACAGGGAGAGGGGCGCCACAGATACGCAGTATTTT. Amino acid sequence: CAIRGGNRERGATDTQYF.

This chain connects TRBV5-4 to TRBJ2-5; D is ambiguous. CDR3 length: 15 amino acids. Trimming pared 5 bases from V and 3 bases from J, leaving 17 bases between. Germline loops: CDR1 SGHNT, CDR2 YYREEE (reference sequence). For the CDR3, the DNA is TGTGCCAGCAGAGGTCCCCCCCCCTTCAAAGAGACCCAGTACTTC. This gives the protein CASRGPPPFKETQYF.

V and J are TRBV7-2 and TRBJ2-1; unclear D gene. Trimming shortened V by 5 bases and J by 0 bases, and 14 bases separated the two germline ends. The CDR3 loop spans 16 amino acids. The germline V gene has CDR1 SGHTA and CDR2 FQGNSA. CDR3 amino acids: CASSTLGAYSYNEQFF. The DNA for the CDR3 is TGTGCCAGCAGCACTTTGGGTGCCTACTCCTACAATGAGCAGTTCTTC.

The chain has TRBV6-5 and TRBJ1-6, with D unclear. The CDR3 has 13 residues. Between the trimmed V and J ends, which lost 6 bases and 10 bases, there was a span of 13 bases. The V gene's germline CDR1 is MNHEY and CDR2 SVGAGI. CDR3 amino acids: CASSQWAQSPLHF. CDR3 nucleotides: TGTGCCAGCAGCCAGTGGGCCCAATCACCCCTCCACTTT.

The chain uses TRBV27 and TRBJ1-2, with TRBD1 matching 9 bases. Germline V lookup: CDR1 MNHEY, CDR2 SMNVEV (reference sequence). The V and J ends lost 5 bases and 4 bases, in that order; junction bases with no gene match: 8. The CDR3 spans 15 residues. The CDR3 nucleotides are TGTGCCAGCAGTCCAGGGACAGGGAGAGGCTATGGCTACACCTTC. Its protein product is CASSPGTGRGYGYTF.

This chain joins TRBV5-5 and TRBJ1-4, with unresolved D. Germline V gives CDR1 SGHKS, CDR2 YYEKEE (reference sequence). The V end was cut by 1 base, the J end by 2 bases, with 12 bases between. The CDR3 sequence is 16 residues long. As DNA, the CDR3 is TGTGCCAGCAGCTTGCGCCCGACGGGCACTAATGAAAAACTGTTTTTT. It specifies CASSLRPTGTNEKLFF. Full variable domain (remainder filled in from reference TRBV5-5 and TRBJ1-4): DAGVTQSPTHLIKTRGQQVTLRCSPISGHKSVSWYQQVLGQGPQFIFQYYEKEERGRGNFPDRFSARQFPNYSSELNVNALLLGDSALYLCASSLRPTGTNEKLFFGSGTQLSVL.

This CDR3 reads CASSPTGTKNIQYF. DNA of the CDR3: TGTGCCAGCTCACCGACAGGAACCAAAAACATTCAGTACTTC. This chain connects TRBV18 to TRBJ2-4; tentatively, D is TRBD1 (6 bases). The V and J ends lost 3 bases and 2 bases respectively, with 8 bases between them. Per the germline V gene, CDR1 is KGHSH and CDR2 is LQKENI. This CDR3 comprises 14 residues.

This chain uses TRBV28 with TRBJ1-1; 7 bases map to TRBD1. Germline CDR1 MDHEN, CDR2 SYDVKM. Trimming cost V 4 bases and J 1 base; bases outside gene matches: 6. This CDR3 is 15 amino acids long. CDR3 in DNA: TGTGCCAGCAGTTCACCGGGGACAGCGAACACTGAAGCTTTCTTT. This codes for CASSSPGTANTEAFF.

The genes are TRBV6-5 and TRBJ1-1, with D unclear. The ends were cut back, 6 bases at V and 2 bases at J, with 13 bases in the middle. This CDR3 has 14 amino acids. Germline CDR1 reads MNHEY; CDR2 reads SVGAGI. As DNA, the CDR3 is TGTGCCAGCAGCCCAGTCCGGCTAAACACTGAAGCTTTCTTT. Its translation: CASSPVRLNTEAFF.

The gene calls are TRBV7-2 and TRBJ1-1; a weak D match, TRBD1 (6 bases). Germline V lookup: CDR1 SGHTA, CDR2 FQGNSA. The CDR3 contains 15 residues. V lost 4 bases, J lost 2 bases, and 14 bases lay in between. The chain's CDR3 is CASSSRTELNTEAFF. The CDR3 DNA reads TGTGCCAGCAGCTCTCGGACAGAACTCAACACTGAAGCTTTCTTT.

This sequence joins TRBV7-9 and TRBJ2-5; 10 nucleotides agree with TRBD1. The CDR3 has 14 residues. Germline CDR1 and CDR2: SEHNR and FQNEAQ (reference sequence). V was clipped by 0 bases and J by 6 bases; unmatched bases: 1. The CDR3 nucleotides read TGTGCCAGCAGCTTAGCGACAGGGGGCAAGACCCAGTACTTC. Translation gives CASSLATGGKTQYF. Together with reference TRBV7-9 and TRBJ2-5, the CDR3 gives the full variable domain: DTGVSQNPRHKITKRGQNVTFRCDPISEHNRLYWYRQTLGQGPEFLTYFQNEAQLEKSRLLSDRFSAERPKGSFSTLEIQRTEQGDSAMYLCASSLATGGKTQYFGPGTRLLVL.

The V gene is TRBV14, the J gene TRBJ1-3; D perhaps matches TRBD1 (6 bases). Looked up from germline, CDR1 is SGHDN and CDR2 is FVKESK. Trimming took 5 bases from V and 2 from J, leaving 13 bases between them. There are 15 residues in the CDR3. The CDR3: CASSGGFRTGNTIYF. In DNA form, the CDR3 reads TGTGCCAGCAGCGGGGGCTTCCGGACTGGAAACACCATATATTTT.

The chain joins TRBV28 to TRBJ2-7; TRBD2 agrees at 7 bases. Germline lookup yields CDR1 MDHEN and CDR2 SYDVKM. The CDR3 is 14 residues long. The trim removed 6 bases at V and 2 bases at J, leaving 7 bases unmatched. CDR3 sequence reads: CASSLGGRPYEQYF. The CDR3 region has the DNA TGTGCCAGCAGCCTCGGGGGGAGACCCTACGAGCAGTACTTC.

The chain employs TRBV6-5 and TRBJ2-5; D call uncertain. The CDR3 extends over 14 amino acids. Trimming left V 0 bases short and J 5 bases short, with 10 bases between. Germline loops: CDR1 MNHEY, CDR2 SVGAGI. CDR3 in amino acids: CASSYSRLPETQYF. The CDR3 bases are TGTGCCAGCAGTTACTCCCGATTGCCGGAGACCCAGTACTTC.

This chain links TRBV5-6 with TRBJ2-7, with D perhaps assigned TRBD1 or TRBD2 (5 bases each). V was trimmed by 1 base and J by 6 bases, leaving 14 bases between them. The CDR3 is made up of 14 amino acids. CDR1 and CDR2 (germline): SGHDT, YYEEEE. For the CDR3, the DNA is TGTGCCAGCAGCTTGTTCGGGGCGTATGGCGAGCAGTACTTC. As protein: CASSLFGAYGEQYF.

This chain uses TRBV7-6 with TRBJ2-3; the match to TRBD2 covers 10 bases. The V gene end was trimmed by 4 bases and the J gene end by 2 bases; junction bases not matched to a gene: 3. The CDR3 is 15 amino acids. Germline V CDR1 and CDR2: SGHVS, FNYEAQ. In DNA, the CDR3 is TGTGCCAGCAGCTGGACTAGCGGTCTCACAGATACGCAGTATTTT. This gives the protein CASSWTSGLTDTQYF.

The gene calls are TRBV18 and TRBJ2-3, with 8 bases fitting TRBD1. CDR1 is KGHSH and CDR2 is LQKENI in the germline V gene. The V gene end was trimmed by 3 bases and the J gene end by 6 bases; junction bases not matched to a gene: 8. This CDR3 is built from 15 residues. The CDR3 reads CASSPYRGLADTQYF. The CDR3 nucleotides read TGTGCCAGCTCACCCTACAGGGGGTTGGCGGATACGCAGTATTTT.

The rearrangement links TRBV6-5 to TRBJ2-7, with D tentatively TRBD2 (6 bases). V lost 1 base and J lost 4, with 14 bases in between. Germline CDR1 is MNHEY and CDR2 is SVGAGI. The CDR3 length is 15 residues. CDR3 sequence (DNA): TGTGCCAGCAGTTACTGGGGTAGCGGAGGATACGAGCAGTACTTC. Its protein is CASSYWGSGGYEQYF.

This clone was counted many times. The gene calls are TRBV5-4 and TRBJ1-2; TRBD1 might be the D (6 bases). The CDR3 consists of 16 residues. Trimming stripped 0 bases from V and 3 bases from J, with 15 bases between. Germline loops: CDR1 SGHNT, CDR2 YYREEE (reference sequence). CDR3 sequence: CASSLGNQGLYYGYTF. Here the CDR3 DNA reads TGTGCCAGCAGCTTGGGGAATCAGGGGCTATACTATGGCTACACCTTC. Filled out from reference TRBV5-4 and TRBJ1-2, the complete variable domain reads ETGVTQSPTHLIKTRGQQVTLRCSSQSGHNTVSWYQQALGQGPQFIFQYYREEENGRGNFPPRFSGLQFPNYSSELNVNALELDDSALYLCASSLGNQGLYYGYTFGSGTRLTVV.

The chain combines TRBV2 with TRBJ2-3; 8 nucleotides align to TRBD1. The junction had 7 bases not matched to a gene; V was cut back by 7 bases and J by 1 base. The CDR3 has 15 residues. Germline-derived CDR1 and CDR2 are SNHLY and FYNNEI. Written as DNA, the CDR3 is TGTGCCAGCAAAGAACGGGGACAGGGCACAGATACGCAGTATTTT. Its translation: CASKERGQGTDTQYF. The whole variable domain, filled in from reference TRBV2 and TRBJ2-3, reads EPEVTQTPSHQVTQMGQEVILRCVPISNHLYFYWYRQILGQKVEFLVSFYNNEISEKSEIFDDQFSVERPDGSNFTLKIRSTKLEDSAMYFCASKERGQGTDTQYFGPGTRLTVL.

The gene calls are TRBV7-2 and TRBJ1-1; no clear D. V gave up 3 bases and J gave up 4 bases, with 15 bases separating them. CDR3 size: 15 residues. Germline V gives CDR1 SGHTA, CDR2 FQGNSA. The CDR3: CASSFRARRTTEAFF. CDR3 bases: TGTGCCAGCAGCTTTCGGGCCCGTCGGACCACTGAAGCTTTCTTT.

In this sample, this clone turned up a few times. This chain joins TRBV6-6 and TRBJ2-3; D is perhaps TRBD2 (6 bases). Germline V CDR1 and CDR2: MNHNY, SVGAGI (reference sequence). The germline V and J ends were trimmed by 6 bases and 4 bases, with 14 bases remaining between them. The CDR3 has 14 amino acids. In DNA, the CDR3 is TGTGCCAGCAGCCTCACTAGCTCCGCAGATACGCAGTATTTT. It encodes CASSLTSSADTQYF.

The chain carries TRBV19 and TRBJ1-1; TRBD1 matches at 8 bases. V trimming: 3 bases; J trimming: 8 bases; junction bases outside the gene matches: 2. The CDR3 covers 12 residues. Germline CDR1 and CDR2: LNHDA and SQIVND (reference sequence). The CDR3 loop is CASSIWTGEAFF. In nucleotides, the CDR3 is TGTGCCAGTAGTATCTGGACAGGGGAAGCTTTCTTT.

The V gene is TRBV6-5, the J gene TRBJ1-4; 7 bases line up with TRBD1. Germline V CDR1 and CDR2: MNHEY, SVGAGI. The ends lost 7 bases at V and 4 bases at J; junction bases unmatched: 6. There are 14 residues in the CDR3. In DNA form, the CDR3 reads TGTGCCAGCAAGGGCAGGGGGGTTAATGAAAAACTGTTTTTT. Its translation is CASKGRGVNEKLFF.

This clone was seen once. The chain has TRBV4-1 and TRBJ1-4; D might be TRBD1 (5 bases). Per the germline V gene, CDR1 is MGHRA and CDR2 is YSYEKL. The CDR3 sequence is 16 residues long. The germline V and J ends were trimmed by 4 bases and 7 bases, with 19 bases remaining between them. In nucleotides, the CDR3 is TGCGCCAGCAGCCCGCCTGCCGGGACTTATAGTGAAAAACTGTTTTTT. Its translation: CASSPPAGTYSEKLFF.

The V and J genes are TRBV18 and TRBJ2-1; D gene ambiguous. This CDR3 has 13 residues. V dropped 3 bases and J dropped 7 bases, with 10 bases sitting between them. Per germline, CDR1 KGHSH and CDR2 LQKENI. The CDR3 sequence is CASSPSGRNEQFF. CDR3 DNA sequence: TGTGCCAGCTCACCCTCTGGACGGAATGAGCAGTTCTTC. Drawing the rest from reference TRBV18 and TRBJ2-1, the complete variable domain is NAGVMQNPRHLVRRRGQEARLRCSPMKGHSHVYWYRQLPEEGLKFMVYLQKENIIDESGMPKERFSAEFPKEGPSILRIQQVVRGDSAAYFCASSPSGRNEQFFGPGTRLTVL.